This T cell receptor beta chain was observed in a study of response to subunit inactivated influenza vaccine. Losses at the gene ends were 3 bases for V and 2 bases for J; bases not matched to a gene: 4. The germline V gene encodes CDR1 GTSNPN and CDR2 SVGIG (reference sequence). CDR3 size: 13 residues. In TCRdb, the RT-PCR reads were re-called with MiXCR into one record per CDR3 protein. Seen here are hundreds of thousands of distinct CDR3 sequences, about 17% observed once, and the top ten hold approximately 3%. The chain has TRBV30 and TRBJ2-7, with TRBD2 matching over 7 bases. This receptor was identified in a man aged 45 to 75 who received an inactivated influenza vaccine. The sample in question was CD4+ T cells sorted from PBMCs, obtained less than 25 months after vaccination. In DNA form, the CDR3 reads TGTGCCTGGAGGGTAGCGGGTACCTACGAGCAGTACTTC. Protein: CAWRVAGTYEQYF.